This TCR beta chain was identified during a study of cytomegalovirus exposure and HLA in healthy donors. This CDR3 spans 18 amino acids. Germline-derived CDR1 and CDR2 are MDHEN and SYDVKM. The ends were cut back, 2 bases at V and 1 base at J, with 21 bases in the middle. The study ran its PCR with 60 Vbeta and 13 Jbeta primers. Original handling: In a later analysis, roughly 86 million unique TCR beta chains included roughly 11 million shared by two or more donors. The data were produced by immunoSEQ multiplex PCR, yet TCRdb's version contains in-frame clones alone and is incomplete. That table gives V, J and clone size, and the DNA gave D and trimming. The sample consists of 150,000 to 200,000 clones, about three quarters of them appearing once.

This TCR came from a man aged 25 to 40 in good health and CMV-seropositive. V gene TRBV28 combines with J gene TRBJ2-7; possible D gene TRBD1, 6 bases. Sequenced: PBMCs. The CDR3 nucleotides read TGTGCCAGCAGTTTAATCGGTTTCGGCAGGGGCCCATCCTACGAGCAGTACTTC. As protein: CASSLIGFGRGPSYEQYF.